These T cell receptor beta chains were read from a single sample in a study of cytomegalovirus exposure and HLA in healthy donors. Profiled with immunoSEQ multiplex PCR; TCRdb holds only in-frame clones, not every one. The table records roughly 100,000 clones, approximately 77% of them present only once. The sequencing input was PBMCs. The receptor set was obtained from a woman between 35 and 50 years old in good health and CMV-seronegative. Each CDR3 is given with its conserved first and last residue. The order of the fields is J gene, clone size, V gene, D gene, CDR3 protein, CDR3 DNA. The D gene is left open where the match is weak. Size is stated for part of the rows, as once, few or many counts, or as a class when the clone is expanded.

>TRBJ1-1|-|TRBV4-1|-
CASSQAWRQNTEAFF
TGCGCCAGCAGCCAAGCGTGGCGACAGAACACTGAAGCTTTCTTT
>TRBJ1-1|-|TRBV29-1|-
CSVDGELNTEAFF
TGCAGCGTTGACGGGGAGTTGAACACTGAAGCTTTCTTT
>TRBJ2-3|-|TRBV4-3|TRBD2
CASSQDSASGDTQYF
TGCGCCAGCAGCCAAGATTCGGCTAGCGGAGATACGCAGTATTTT
>TRBJ2-3|-|TRBV4-3|TRBD2
CASSQIAGGRTDTQYF
TGCGCCAGCAGCCAAATAGCGGGGGGCCGAACAGATACGCAGTATTTT
>TRBJ2-5|few|TRBV30|-
CAWGLRDRIYF
TGTGCCTGGGGTCTTAGAGACAGGATATACTTC
>TRBJ1-4|-|TRBV25-1|-
CASSLGGGWDEKLFF
TGTGCCAGCAGTCTCGGCGGGGGTTGGGATGAAAAACTGTTTTTT
>TRBJ2-7|-|TRBV7-7|-
CASSLSYSYEQYF
TGTGCCAGCAGCTTAAGTTACAGCTACGAGCAGTACTTC
>TRBJ1-2|-|TRBV30|-
CACREYYGYTF
TGTGCCTGCCGCGAATACTATGGCTACACCTTC
>TRBJ2-1|-|TRBV19|TRBD1
CASSIMGQGARNEQFF
TGTGCCAGTAGTATAATGGGACAGGGGGCGAGAAATGAGCAGTTCTTC
>TRBJ1-4|-|TRBV5-6|-
CASSLGLEVEKLFF
TGTGCCAGCAGCCTTGGATTGGAGGTAGAAAAACTGTTTTTT
>TRBJ1-1|-|TRBV25-1|-
CASSEPAAEAFF
TGTGCCAGCAGTGAACCCGCGGCCGAAGCTTTCTTT
>TRBJ2-7|-|TRBV20-1|-
CSASSRSGQYF
TGCAGTGCTAGTTCCCGGTCGGGGCAGTACTTC